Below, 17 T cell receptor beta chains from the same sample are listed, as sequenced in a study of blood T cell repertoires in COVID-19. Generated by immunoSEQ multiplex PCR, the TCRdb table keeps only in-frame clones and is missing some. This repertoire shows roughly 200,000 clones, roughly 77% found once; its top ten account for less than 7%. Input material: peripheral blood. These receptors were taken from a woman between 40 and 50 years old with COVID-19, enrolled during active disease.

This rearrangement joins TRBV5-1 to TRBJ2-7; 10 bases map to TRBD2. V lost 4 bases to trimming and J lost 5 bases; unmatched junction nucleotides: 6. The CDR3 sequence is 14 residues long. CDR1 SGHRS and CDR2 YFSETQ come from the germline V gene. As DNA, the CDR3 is TGCGCCAGCAGCCTAGCGGGAGAGGGGAACGAGCAGTACTTC. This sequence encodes CASSLAGEGNEQYF.

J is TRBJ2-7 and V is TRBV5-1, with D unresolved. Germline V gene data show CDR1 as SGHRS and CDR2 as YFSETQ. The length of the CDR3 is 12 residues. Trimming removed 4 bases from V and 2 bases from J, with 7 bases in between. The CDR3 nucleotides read TGCGCCAGCAGCGACCTAGCCTACGAGCAGTACTTC. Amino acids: CASSDLAYEQYF.

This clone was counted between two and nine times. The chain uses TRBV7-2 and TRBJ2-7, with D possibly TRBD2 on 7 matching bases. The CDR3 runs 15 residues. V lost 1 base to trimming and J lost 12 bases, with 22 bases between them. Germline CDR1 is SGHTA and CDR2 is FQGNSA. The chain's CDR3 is CASSLDASGGPRWYF. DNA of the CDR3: TGTGCCAGCAGCTTAGATGCTTCGGGGGGCCCCAGGTGGTACTTC.

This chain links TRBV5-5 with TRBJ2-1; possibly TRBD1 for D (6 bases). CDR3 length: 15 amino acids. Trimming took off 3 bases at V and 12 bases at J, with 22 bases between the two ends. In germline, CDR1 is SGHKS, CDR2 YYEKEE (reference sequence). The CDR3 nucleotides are TGTGCCAGCAGCTCCACCCGACAGGAACGAGGAGGGCAGTTCTTC. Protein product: CASSSTRQERGGQFF.

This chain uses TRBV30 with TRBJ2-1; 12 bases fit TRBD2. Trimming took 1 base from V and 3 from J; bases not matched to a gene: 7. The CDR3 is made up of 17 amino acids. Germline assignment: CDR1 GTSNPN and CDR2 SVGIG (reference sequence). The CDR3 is CAWSGSGLAGNYNEQFF. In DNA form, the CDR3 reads TGTGCCTGGAGTGGTAGCGGACTAGCGGGGAACTACAATGAGCAGTTCTTC.

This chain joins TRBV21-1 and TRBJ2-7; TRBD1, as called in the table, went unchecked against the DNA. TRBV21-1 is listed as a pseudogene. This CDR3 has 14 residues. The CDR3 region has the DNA TGTGCCAGCAGCAAAGGAGTGAACAGGGCCGAGCAGTACTTC. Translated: CASSKGVNRAEQYF.

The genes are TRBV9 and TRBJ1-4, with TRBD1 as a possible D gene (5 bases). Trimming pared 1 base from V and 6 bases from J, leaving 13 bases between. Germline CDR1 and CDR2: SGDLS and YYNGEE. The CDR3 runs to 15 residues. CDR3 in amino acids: CASSVRGGADEKLFF. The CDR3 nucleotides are TGTGCCAGCAGCGTACGGGGAGGGGCCGATGAAAAACTGTTTTTT.

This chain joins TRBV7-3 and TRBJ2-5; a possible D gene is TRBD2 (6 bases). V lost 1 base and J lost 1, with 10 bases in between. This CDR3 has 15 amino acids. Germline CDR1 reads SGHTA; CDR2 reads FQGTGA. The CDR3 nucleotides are TGTGCCAGCAGCTTAAGCTCCGGGGGCCAAGAGACCCAGTACTTC. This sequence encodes CASSLSSGGQETQYF.

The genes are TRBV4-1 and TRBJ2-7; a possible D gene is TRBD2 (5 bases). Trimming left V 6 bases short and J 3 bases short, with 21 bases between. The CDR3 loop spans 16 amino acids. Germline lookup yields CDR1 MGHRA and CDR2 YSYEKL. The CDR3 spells CASSPLEAVFYYEQYF. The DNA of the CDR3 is TGCGCCAGCAGTCCCCTTGAAGCGGTCTTCTACTACGAGCAGTACTTC.

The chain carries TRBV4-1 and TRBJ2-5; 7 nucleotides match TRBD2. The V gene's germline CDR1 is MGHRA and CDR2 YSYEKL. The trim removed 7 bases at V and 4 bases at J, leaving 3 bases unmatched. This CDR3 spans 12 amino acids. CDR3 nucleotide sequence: TGCGCCAGCAAAGGCGGGGGAGAGACCCAGTACTTC. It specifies CASKGGGETQYF.

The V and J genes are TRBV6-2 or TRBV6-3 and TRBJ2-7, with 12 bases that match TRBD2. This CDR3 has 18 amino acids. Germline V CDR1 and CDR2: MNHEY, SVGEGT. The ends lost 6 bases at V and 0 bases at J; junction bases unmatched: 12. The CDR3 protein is CASSPSGLAGQSSYEQYF. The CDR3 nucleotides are TGTGCCAGCAGCCCTTCCGGACTAGCGGGACAGAGCTCCTACGAGCAGTACTTC.

The CDR3 coding sequence is TGTGCCAGCAGCTTAGGAGTCGGCAGGGCTAACTATGGCTACACCTTC. Translation gives CASSLGVGRANYGYTF. This sequence joins TRBV11-2 and TRBJ1-2; a possible D gene is TRBD1 (5 bases). Trimming pared 1 base from V and 0 bases from J, leaving 12 bases between. The CDR3 contains 16 residues. Germline V gives CDR1 SGHAT, CDR2 FQNNGV.

In DNA, the CDR3 is TGTGCCAGCAGCCTCCCCGGGGGGCCAGAGACCCAGTACTTC. Its protein product is CASSLPGGPETQYF. The J gene is TRBJ2-5, the V gene TRBV6-2 or TRBV6-3; tentative D call: TRBD2 (7 bases). This CDR3 region has 14 residues. The germline CDR1 and CDR2 sequences are MNHEY and SVGEGT. V lost 6 bases, J lost 4 bases, and 15 bases lay in between.

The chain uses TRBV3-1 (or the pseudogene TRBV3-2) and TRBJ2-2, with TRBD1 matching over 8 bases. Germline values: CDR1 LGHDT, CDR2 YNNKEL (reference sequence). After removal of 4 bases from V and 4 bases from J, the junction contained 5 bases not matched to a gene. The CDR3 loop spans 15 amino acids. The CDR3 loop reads CASSPQGAVTGELFF. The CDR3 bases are TGTGCCAGCAGCCCCCAGGGGGCCGTCACCGGGGAGCTGTTTTTT.

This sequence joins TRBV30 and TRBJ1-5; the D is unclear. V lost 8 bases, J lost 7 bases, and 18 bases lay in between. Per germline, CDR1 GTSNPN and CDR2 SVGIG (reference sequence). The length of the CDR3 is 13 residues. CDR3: CAGASGLDQPQHF. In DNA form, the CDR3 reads TGTGCCGGAGCTTCGGGATTGGACCAGCCCCAGCATTTT.

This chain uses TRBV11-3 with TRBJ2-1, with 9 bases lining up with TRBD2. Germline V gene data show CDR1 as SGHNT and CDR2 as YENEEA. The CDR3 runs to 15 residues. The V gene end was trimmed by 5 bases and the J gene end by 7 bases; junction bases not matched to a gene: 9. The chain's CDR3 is CASSREGLAPNEQFF. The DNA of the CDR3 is TGTGCCAGCAGCCGGGAGGGACTAGCTCCGAATGAGCAGTTCTTC.

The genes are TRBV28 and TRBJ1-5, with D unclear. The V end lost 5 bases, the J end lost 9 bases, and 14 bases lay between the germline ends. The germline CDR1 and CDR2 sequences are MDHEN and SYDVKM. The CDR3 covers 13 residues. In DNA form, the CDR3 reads TGTGCCAGCAGTACTGGTCAGCGGGGGCCCCAGCATTTT. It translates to CASSTGQRGPQHF.